This entry lists 5 T cell receptor beta chains sequenced from one sample in a study of T cell repertoires in cytomegalovirus infection. MiXCR was run by TCRdb on the reads, yielding one entry per CDR3 protein. The sample includes more than 500,000 distinct CDR3 sequences, approximately 15% seen only once; the top ten take roughly a quarter. Sequencing was carried out using CD8+ T cells from PBMCs. These receptors were collected from a human donor in good health (CMV status not recorded). Some clones in this sample may be carry-over from other donors' samples.

This clonotype has a handful of counts. The rearrangement links TRBV7-9 to TRBJ2-1; D gene uncertain. V gave up 2 bases and J gave up 0 bases, with 11 bases separating them. The CDR3 has 16 residues. Germline V gives CDR1 SEHNR, CDR2 FQNEAQ (reference sequence). CDR3 in DNA: TGTGCCAGCAGCTTACGGGTCTCAAGCTCCTACAATGAGCAGTTCTTC. This translates into CASSLRVSSSYNEQFF.

The J gene is TRBJ2-7, the V gene TRBV2; TRBD2 matches 10 bases. This CDR3 is 14 amino acids long. V gave up 7 bases and J gave up 3 bases; unmatched junction bases: 6. Germline V CDR1 and CDR2: SNHLY, FYNNEI. The CDR3 is CASNGLAGDYEQYF. In DNA, the CDR3 is TGTGCCAGCAACGGGCTAGCGGGGGACTACGAGCAGTACTTC.

This clonotype was seen at least ten times. The DNA for the CDR3 is TGTGCCAGCAGCCCCAGTGGATATACGCAGTATTTT. Its protein product is CASSPSGYTQYF. V gene TRBV7-2 combines with J gene TRBJ2-3, with no clear D. Germline V gives CDR1 SGHTA, CDR2 FQGNSA. Trimming left V 5 bases short and J 7 bases short, with 10 bases between. This CDR3 is built from 12 residues.

There are many counts of this clonotype. The chain has TRBV5-4 and TRBJ2-3; D may match TRBD1 or TRBD2 (5 bases each). This CDR3 region has 14 residues. Trimming took off 3 bases at V and 0 bases at J, with 8 bases between the two ends. Looked up from germline, CDR1 is SGHNT and CDR2 is YYREEE (reference sequence). In DNA, the CDR3 is TGTGCCAGCAGCTCTTGGGGGAGCACAGATACGCAGTATTTT. Its translation: CASSSWGSTDTQYF.

The CDR3 DNA reads TGTGCCAGTAGTCGACGGCCTTGGGGACAGGGCACTGAAGCTTTCTTT. Its translation is CASSRRPWGQGTEAFF. The chain employs TRBV19 and TRBJ1-1, with 9 bases identical to TRBD1. Germline V gene data show CDR1 as LNHDA and CDR2 as SQIVND (reference sequence). The CDR3 sequence is 16 residues long. The V segment lost 5 bases and the J segment 4 bases; nucleotides outside the gene matches: 11.